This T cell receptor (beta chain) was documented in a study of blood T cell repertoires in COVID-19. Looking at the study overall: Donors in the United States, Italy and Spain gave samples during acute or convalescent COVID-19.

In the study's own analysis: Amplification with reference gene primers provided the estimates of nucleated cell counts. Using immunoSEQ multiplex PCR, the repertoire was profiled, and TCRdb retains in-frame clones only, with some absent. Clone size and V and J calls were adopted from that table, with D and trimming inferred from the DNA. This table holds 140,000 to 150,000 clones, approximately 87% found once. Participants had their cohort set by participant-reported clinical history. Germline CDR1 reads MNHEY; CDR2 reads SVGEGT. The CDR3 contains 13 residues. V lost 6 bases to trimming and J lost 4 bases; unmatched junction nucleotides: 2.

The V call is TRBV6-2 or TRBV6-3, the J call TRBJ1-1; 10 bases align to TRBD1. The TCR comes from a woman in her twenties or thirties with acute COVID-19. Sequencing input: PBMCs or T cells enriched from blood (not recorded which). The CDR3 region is CASSWDRGTEAFF. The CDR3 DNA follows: TGTGCCAGCAGCTGGGACAGGGGCACTGAAGCTTTCTTT.